Below, 14 T cell receptor beta chains from the same sample are listed, as sequenced in a study of blood T cells in healthy people across ages. The authors ran a second PCR of roughly 6 to 12 cycles using a sample-barcoded 5' primer and a J-beta primer mix. One entry per CDR3 protein, called by TCRdb with MiXCR from the 5' RACE reads. The table shows approximately 880,000 distinct CDR3 sequences, with under 50% occurring only once. Material: blood. The receptors here all came from a man under 40 in good health.

This chain joins TRBV5-6 and TRBJ1-5; 9 bases are shared with TRBD1. The CDR3 length is 15 residues. Germline lookup yields CDR1 SGHDT and CDR2 YYEEEE. V shed 4 bases and J 4 bases; nucleotides not matched to a gene: 6. The CDR3 bases are TGTGCCAGCAGCAGGGGACAGGGAATTAATCAGCCCCAGCATTTT. Its protein is CASSRGQGINQPQHF.

This clonotype was seen many times. This chain uses TRBV20-1 with TRBJ2-3; 11 bases agree with TRBD2. There are 14 residues in the CDR3. Trimming at V came to 5 bases and at J to 3 bases, leaving 4 bases not matched to a gene. Per the germline V gene, CDR1 is DFQATT and CDR2 is SNEGSKA (reference sequence). CDR3 DNA sequence: TGCAGTGCTTTTAGCGGGGGGGGGACAGATACGCAGTATTTT. It specifies CSAFSGGGTDTQYF.

This chain links TRBV18 with TRBJ2-5, with D perhaps being TRBD1 or TRBD2 (5 bases each). V lost 1 base and J 3 bases, leaving 12 bases between the germline ends. Germline CDR1 and CDR2: KGHSH and LQKENI. The CDR3 contains 15 residues. DNA of the CDR3: TGTGCCAGCTCACCACTCGGGACGGCTAAAGAGACCCAGTACTTC. Its translation is CASSPLGTAKETQYF.

Only a few counts were recorded for this clonotype. The gene calls are TRBV5-6 and TRBJ1-5, with 8 bases aligning to TRBD1. Germline CDR1 SGHDT, CDR2 YYEEEE. The ends lost 2 bases at V and 6 bases at J; junction bases unmatched: 4. The CDR3 covers 14 residues. CDR3 nucleotide sequence: TGTGCCAGCAGCTTCAGGGGGCTAGGTCAGCCCCAGCATTTT. Its protein is CASSFRGLGQPQHF.

CDR3 in amino acids: CASRPTGGNYGYTF. CDR3 DNA: TGTGCCAGCAGACCCACCGGGGGCAACTATGGCTACACCTTC. V gene TRBV28 combines with J gene TRBJ1-2; D is perhaps TRBD1 (6 bases). Deletions cut 6 bases from V and 2 bases from J, with 13 bases between. Germline CDR1 and CDR2: MDHEN and SYDVKM. The CDR3 runs to 14 residues.

The chain employs TRBV20-1 and TRBJ2-3; D may be TRBD2 (5 bases). V lost 3 bases, J lost 5 bases, and 15 bases lay in between. Germline CDR1 is DFQATT and CDR2 is SNEGSKA (reference sequence). CDR3 length equals 14 residues. CDR3 nucleotides: TGCAGTGCTAGGCCACAACCGAGCGGAGATACGCAGTATTTT. Protein sequence: CSARPQPSGDTQYF.

The count of this clonotype is one. The CDR3 nucleotides are TGTGCCAGCAGCTACAGGGGGTTGGGCACCGGGGAGCTGTTTTTT. The encoded protein is CASSYRGLGTGELFF. J is TRBJ2-2 and V is TRBV5-6, with 8 bases identical to TRBD1. Germline V lookup: CDR1 SGHDT, CDR2 YYEEEE. This CDR3 is built from 15 residues. Unmatched junction bases numbered 5, after V lost 3 bases and J lost 4 bases. Variable domain in full (rest from reference TRBV5-6 and TRBJ2-2): DAGVTQSPTHLIKTRGQQVTLRCSPKSGHDTVSWYQQALGQGPQFIFQYYEEEERQRGNFPDRFSGHQFPNYSSELNVNALLLGDSALYLCASSYRGLGTGELFFGEGSRLTVL.

CDR3 coding DNA: TGTGCCAGCAGCTTAGGGATAGCGGGGGGTAATGAGCAGTTCTTC. It yields the protein CASSLGIAGGNEQFF. The V gene is TRBV11-2, the J gene TRBJ2-1; 10 nucleotides agree with TRBD2. CDR1 SGHAT and CDR2 FQNNGV come from the germline V gene. The J segment lost 7 bases and the V segment lost 1 base, leaving 4 bases of the junction unmatched. This CDR3 is 15 amino acids long. The whole variable domain, filled in from reference TRBV11-2 and TRBJ2-1, reads EAGVAQSPRYKIIEKRQSVAFWCNPISGHATLYWYQQILGQGPKLLIQFQNNGVVDDSQLPKDRFSAERLKGVDSTLKIQPAKLEDSAVYLCASSLGIAGGNEQFFGPGTRLTVL.

This chain uses TRBV5-1 with TRBJ2-3; D uncertain. V was pared by 0 bases and J by 6 bases, with 14 bases between. CDR3 length: 15 amino acids. The V gene's germline CDR1 is SGHRS and CDR2 YFSETQ. The CDR3 reads CASSLDGSSGDTQYF. In nucleotides, the CDR3 is TGCGCCAGCAGCTTGGATGGGTCAAGTGGGGATACGCAGTATTTT.

This clonotype has more than one count but fewer than ten. The chain has TRBV21-1 and TRBJ2-1; TRBD2, the table's D call, lacks a check against the DNA. TRBV21-1 is a known pseudogene. The CDR3 has 15 amino acids. The CDR3 region is CASLIGTSGGNEQFF. The CDR3, as DNA: TGTGCCAGCCTAATCGGGACTAGCGGGGGAAATGAGCAGTTCTTC.

This clonotype was counted ten times or more. The J gene is TRBJ2-3, the V gene TRBV10-3; TRBD1 is a possible D gene (6 bases). V was trimmed by 6 bases and J by 4 bases, leaving 11 bases between them. The germline V gene encodes CDR1 ENHRY and CDR2 SYGVKD. CDR3 size: 13 residues. CDR3 region: CAIRGTSADTQYF. DNA of the CDR3: TGTGCCATCAGAGGGACAAGCGCAGATACGCAGTATTTT.

This clonotype was seen many times. The V gene is TRBV10-3, the J gene TRBJ2-7; a possible D gene is TRBD1 (5 bases). Trimming took off 6 bases at V and 0 bases at J, with 12 bases between the two ends. Per the germline V gene, CDR1 is ENHRY and CDR2 is SYGVKD. The CDR3 runs 14 residues. CDR3 bases: TGTGCCATCAGAGAGACAGTATCCTCCTACGAGCAGTACTTC. It yields the protein CAIRETVSSYEQYF.

The chain links TRBV6-2 or TRBV6-3 to TRBJ2-7; no reliable D call. Trimming took off 2 bases at V and 0 bases at J, with 8 bases between the two ends. The germline V gene has CDR1 MNHEY and CDR2 SVGEGT. The CDR3 has 14 residues. CDR3 in DNA: TGTGCCAGCAGTTACGGGCCGAGCTCCTACGAGCAGTACTTC. It yields the protein CASSYGPSSYEQYF.

CDR3 DNA sequence: TGTGCCATCAGAGAAGTAGCCAAAAACATTCAGTACTTC. Protein product: CAIREVAKNIQYF. The chain has TRBV10-3 and TRBJ2-4; D unresolved. This CDR3 contains 13 residues. Trimming removed 6 bases at V and 0 bases at J, with 6 bases between. Germline CDR1 reads ENHRY; CDR2 reads SYGVKD.